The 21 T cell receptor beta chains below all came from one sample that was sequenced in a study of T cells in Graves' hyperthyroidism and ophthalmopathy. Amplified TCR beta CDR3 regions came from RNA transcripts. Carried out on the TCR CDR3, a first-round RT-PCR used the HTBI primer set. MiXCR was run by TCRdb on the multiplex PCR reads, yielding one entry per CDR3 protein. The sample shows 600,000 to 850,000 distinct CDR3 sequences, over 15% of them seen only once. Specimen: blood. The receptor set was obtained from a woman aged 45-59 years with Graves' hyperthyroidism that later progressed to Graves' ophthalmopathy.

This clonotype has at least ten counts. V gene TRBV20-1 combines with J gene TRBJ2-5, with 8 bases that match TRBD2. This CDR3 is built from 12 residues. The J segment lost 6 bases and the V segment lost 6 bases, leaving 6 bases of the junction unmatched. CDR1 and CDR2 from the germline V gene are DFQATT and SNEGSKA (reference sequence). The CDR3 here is CSASGGMKTQYF. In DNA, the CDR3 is TGCAGTGCCTCGGGGGGGATGAAGACCCAGTACTTC.

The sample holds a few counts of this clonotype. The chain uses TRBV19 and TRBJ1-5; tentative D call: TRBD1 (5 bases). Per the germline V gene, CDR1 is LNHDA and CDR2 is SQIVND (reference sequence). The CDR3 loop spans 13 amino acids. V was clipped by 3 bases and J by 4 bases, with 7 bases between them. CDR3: CASSIWGNQPQHF. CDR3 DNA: TGTGCCAGTAGTATCTGGGGGAATCAGCCCCAGCATTTT.

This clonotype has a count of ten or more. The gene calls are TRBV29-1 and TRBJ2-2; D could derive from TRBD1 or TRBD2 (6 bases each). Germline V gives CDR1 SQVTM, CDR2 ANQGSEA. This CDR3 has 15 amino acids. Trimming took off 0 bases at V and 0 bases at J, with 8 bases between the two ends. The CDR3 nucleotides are TGCAGCGTTGAAGAGGGGGGCACGAACACCGGGGAGCTGTTTTTT. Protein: CSVEEGGTNTGELFF.

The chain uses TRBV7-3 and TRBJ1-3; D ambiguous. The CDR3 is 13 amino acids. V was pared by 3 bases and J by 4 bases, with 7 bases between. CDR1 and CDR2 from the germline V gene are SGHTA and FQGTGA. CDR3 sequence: CASSFGPGNTIYF. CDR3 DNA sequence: TGTGCCAGCAGCTTTGGGCCCGGAAACACCATATATTTT.

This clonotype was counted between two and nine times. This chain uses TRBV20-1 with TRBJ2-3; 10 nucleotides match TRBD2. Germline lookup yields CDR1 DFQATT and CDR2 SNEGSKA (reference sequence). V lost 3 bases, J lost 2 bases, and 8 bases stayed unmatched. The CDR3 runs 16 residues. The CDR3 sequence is CSASDPLAGDTDTQYF. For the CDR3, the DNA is TGCAGTGCTAGTGATCCCCTAGCGGGGGACACAGATACGCAGTATTTT.

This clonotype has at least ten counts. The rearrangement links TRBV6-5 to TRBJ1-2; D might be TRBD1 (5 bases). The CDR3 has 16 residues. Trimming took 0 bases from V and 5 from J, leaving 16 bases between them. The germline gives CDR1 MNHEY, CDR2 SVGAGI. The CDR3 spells CASSYSAEKGRYGYTF. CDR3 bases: TGTGCCAGCAGTTACTCTGCCGAAAAGGGACGGTATGGCTACACCTTC.

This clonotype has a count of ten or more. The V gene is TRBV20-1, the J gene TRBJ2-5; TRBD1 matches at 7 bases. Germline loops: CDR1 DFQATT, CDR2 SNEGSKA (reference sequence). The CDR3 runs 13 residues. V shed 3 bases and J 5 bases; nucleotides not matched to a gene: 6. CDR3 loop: CSASRQGPETQYF. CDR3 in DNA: TGCAGTGCTAGCCGACAGGGTCCCGAGACCCAGTACTTC.

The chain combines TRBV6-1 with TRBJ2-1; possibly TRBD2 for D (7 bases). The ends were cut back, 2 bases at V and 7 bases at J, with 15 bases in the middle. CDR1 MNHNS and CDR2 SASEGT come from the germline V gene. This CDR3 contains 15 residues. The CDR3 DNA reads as TGTGCCAGCAGTGAATCGGGGGGCTTAGCGAATGAGCAGTTCTTC. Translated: CASSESGGLANEQFF.

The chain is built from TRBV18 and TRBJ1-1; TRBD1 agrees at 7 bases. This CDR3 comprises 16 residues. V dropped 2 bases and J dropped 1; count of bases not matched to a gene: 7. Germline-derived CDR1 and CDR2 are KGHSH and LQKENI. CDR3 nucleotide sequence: TGTGCCAGCTCACCAACAGGGGTCAGCAGGAACACTGAAGCTTTCTTT. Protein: CASSPTGVSRNTEAFF.

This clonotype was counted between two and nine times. The CDR3 sequence is CASSWDRTTNNEQFF. CDR3 coding DNA: TGTGCCAGCAGCTGGGACAGGACAACAAACAATGAGCAGTTCTTC. The chain uses TRBV7-8 and TRBJ2-1, with 8 bases aligning to TRBD1. The CDR3 consists of 15 residues. The germline V gene has CDR1 SGHVS and CDR2 FQNEAQ. Trimming cost V 4 bases and J 5 bases; bases outside gene matches: 7.

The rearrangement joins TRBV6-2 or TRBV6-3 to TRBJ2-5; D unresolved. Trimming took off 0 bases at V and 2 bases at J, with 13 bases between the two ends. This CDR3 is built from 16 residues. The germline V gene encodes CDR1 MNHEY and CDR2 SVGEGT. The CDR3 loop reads CASSYSISHRQETQYF. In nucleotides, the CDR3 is TGTGCCAGCAGTTACTCGATCAGTCACCGGCAAGAGACCCAGTACTTC.

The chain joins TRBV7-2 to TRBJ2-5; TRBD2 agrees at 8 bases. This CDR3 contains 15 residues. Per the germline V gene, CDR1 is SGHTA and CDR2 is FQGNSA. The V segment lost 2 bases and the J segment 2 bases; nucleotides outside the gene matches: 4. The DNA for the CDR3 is TGTGCCAGCAGCTTAACGACTAGCGAGCAAGAGACCCAGTACTTC. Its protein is CASSLTTSEQETQYF.

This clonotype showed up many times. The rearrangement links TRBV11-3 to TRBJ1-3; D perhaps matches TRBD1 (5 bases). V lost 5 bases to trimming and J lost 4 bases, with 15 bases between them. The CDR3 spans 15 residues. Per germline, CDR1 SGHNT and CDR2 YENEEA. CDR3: CASSLRSGDGNTIYF. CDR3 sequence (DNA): TGTGCCAGCAGCCTCCGGTCCGGGGACGGAAACACCATATATTTT.

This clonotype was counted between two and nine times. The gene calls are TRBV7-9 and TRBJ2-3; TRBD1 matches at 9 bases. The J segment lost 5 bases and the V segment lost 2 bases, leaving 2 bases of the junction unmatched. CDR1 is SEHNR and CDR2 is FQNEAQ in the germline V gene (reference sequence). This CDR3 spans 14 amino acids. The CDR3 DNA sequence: TGTGCCAGCAGCTTAAGGGACAGGGAAGATACGCAGTATTTT. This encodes CASSLRDREDTQYF.

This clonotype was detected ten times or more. In DNA, the CDR3 is TGTGCCAGCATCGGACAGGGGATCGGGCAGCCCCAGCATTTT. It encodes CASIGQGIGQPQHF. This chain connects TRBV28 to TRBJ1-5, with 9 nucleotides matching TRBD1. With V trimmed by 7 bases and J by 7 bases, 8 bases remained unmatched. The CDR3 is made up of 14 amino acids. CDR1 MDHEN and CDR2 SYDVKM come from the germline V gene.

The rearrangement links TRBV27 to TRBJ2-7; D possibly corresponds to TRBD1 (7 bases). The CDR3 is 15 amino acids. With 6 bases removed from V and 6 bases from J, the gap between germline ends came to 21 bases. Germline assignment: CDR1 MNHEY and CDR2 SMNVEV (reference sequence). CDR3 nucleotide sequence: TGTGCCAGCAGAGCTTCACAGGGGAGGCCTTCCGAGCAGTACTTC. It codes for CASRASQGRPSEQYF.

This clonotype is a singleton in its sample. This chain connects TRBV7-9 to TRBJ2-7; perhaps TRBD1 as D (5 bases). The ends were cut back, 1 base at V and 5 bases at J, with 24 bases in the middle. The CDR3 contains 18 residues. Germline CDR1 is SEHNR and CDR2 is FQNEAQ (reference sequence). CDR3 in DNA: TGTGCCAGCAGCTTAGATGTTTGGGGCGGCACAATGAATGACGAGCAGTACTTC. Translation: CASSLDVWGGTMNDEQYF. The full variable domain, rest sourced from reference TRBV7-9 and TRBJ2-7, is DTGVSQNPRHKITKRGQNVTFRCDPISEHNRLYWYRQTLGQGPEFLTYFQNEAQLEKSRLLSDRFSAERPKGSFSTLEIQRTEQGDSAMYLCASSLDVWGGTMNDEQYFGPGTRLTVT.

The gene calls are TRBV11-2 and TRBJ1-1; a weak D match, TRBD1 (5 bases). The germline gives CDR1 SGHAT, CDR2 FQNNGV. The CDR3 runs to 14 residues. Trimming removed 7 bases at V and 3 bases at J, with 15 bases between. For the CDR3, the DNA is TGTGCCAGCATCTATACTGGGGGGTACACTGAAGCTTTCTTT. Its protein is CASIYTGGYTEAFF.

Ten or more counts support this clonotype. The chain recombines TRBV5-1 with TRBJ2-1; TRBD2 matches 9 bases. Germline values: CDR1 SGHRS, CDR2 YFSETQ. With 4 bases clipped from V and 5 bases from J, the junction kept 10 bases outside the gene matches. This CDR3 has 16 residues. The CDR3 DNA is TGCGCCAGCAGCGTGGGGACTAGCAGACGAAACAATGAGCAGTTCTTC. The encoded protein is CASSVGTSRRNNEQFF.

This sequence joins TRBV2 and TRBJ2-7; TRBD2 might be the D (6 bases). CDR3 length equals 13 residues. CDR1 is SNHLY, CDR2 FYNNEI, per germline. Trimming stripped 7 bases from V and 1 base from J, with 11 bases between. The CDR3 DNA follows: TGTGCCAGCACATTAGGAGGGTCCTACGAGCAGTACTTC. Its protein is CASTLGGSYEQYF. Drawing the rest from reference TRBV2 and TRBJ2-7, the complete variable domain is EPEVTQTPSHQVTQMGQEVILRCVPISNHLYFYWYRQILGQKVEFLVSFYNNEISEKSEIFDDQFSVERPDGSNFTLKIRSTKLEDSAMYFCASTLGGSYEQYFGPGTRLTVT.

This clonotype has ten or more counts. Here the CDR3 DNA reads TGTGCCAGCACTCCTGGGGGCAGAGGTGGAGGCTACACCTTC. It translates to CASTPGGRGGGYTF. V is TRBV27 and J is TRBJ1-2; D possibly corresponds to TRBD1 (6 bases). Germline V gene data show CDR1 as MNHEY and CDR2 as SMNVEV (reference sequence). The CDR3 is made up of 14 amino acids. V dropped 7 bases and J dropped 8 bases, with 20 bases sitting between them.